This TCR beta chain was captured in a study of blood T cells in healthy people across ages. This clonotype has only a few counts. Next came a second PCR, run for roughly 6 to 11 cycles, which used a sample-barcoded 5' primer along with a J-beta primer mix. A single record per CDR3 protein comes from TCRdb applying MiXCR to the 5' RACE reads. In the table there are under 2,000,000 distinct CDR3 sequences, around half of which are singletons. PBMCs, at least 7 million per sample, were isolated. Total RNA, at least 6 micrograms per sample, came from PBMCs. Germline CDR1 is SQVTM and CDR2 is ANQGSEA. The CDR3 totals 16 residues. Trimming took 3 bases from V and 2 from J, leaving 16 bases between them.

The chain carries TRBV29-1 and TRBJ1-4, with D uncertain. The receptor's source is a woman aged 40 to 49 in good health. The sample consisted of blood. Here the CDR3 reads CSVDPLGRATNEKLFF. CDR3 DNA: TGCAGCGTTGACCCCCTAGGAAGGGCTACTAATGAAAAACTGTTTTTT.